Presented here are 11 T cell receptor beta chains from one specimen sequenced in a study of OX40 agonist ivuxolimab in advanced cancers. Assay used: immunoSEQ multiplex PCR; TCRdb lists only in-frame clones, some missing. The table has around 77,000 clones, 80% to 90% seen once; the top ten hold about 0.94%. The sample in question was CD4+ or CD8+ T cells sorted from blood, obtained in a trial of the OX40 agonist ivuxolimab. The receptors originated from an adult with an advanced solid tumor such as melanoma, head and neck, liver or kidney cancer.

The chain carries TRBV5-6 and TRBJ2-3; no firm D call. V shed 6 bases and J shed 4 bases, with 12 bases lying between them. The length of the CDR3 is 13 residues. From germline, CDR1 is SGHDT and CDR2 YYEEEE. The CDR3 is CASTHSPSDTQYF. CDR3 bases: TGTGCCAGCACCCATTCGCCGTCAGATACGCAGTATTTT. The full variable domain, rest sourced from reference TRBV5-6 and TRBJ2-3, is DAGVTQSPTHLIKTRGQQVTLRCSPKSGHDTVSWYQQALGQGPQFIFQYYEEEERQRGNFPDRFSGHQFPNYSSELNVNALLLGDSALYLCASTHSPSDTQYFGPGTRLTVL.

The rearrangement joins TRBV18 to TRBJ2-4; the D call may be TRBD1 or TRBD2 (5 bases each). V lost 4 bases, J lost 7 bases, and 14 bases lay in between. The CDR3 covers 14 residues. Germline CDR1 and CDR2: KGHSH and LQKENI. The CDR3 is CASSLQGVENIQYF. The CDR3 nucleotides are TGTGCCAGCTCACTGCAGGGAGTCGAGAACATTCAGTACTTC. Variable domain in full (rest from reference TRBV18 and TRBJ2-4): NAGVMQNPRHLVRRRGQEARLRCSPMKGHSHVYWYRQLPEEGLKFMVYLQKENIIDESGMPKERFSAEFPKEGPSILRIQQVVRGDSAAYFCASSLQGVENIQYFGAGTRLSVL.

This rearrangement joins TRBV25-1 to TRBJ2-7; D is perhaps TRBD1 (5 bases). CDR3 length: 13 amino acids. Per germline, CDR1 MGHDK and CDR2 SYGVNS. Trimming took off 1 base at V and 3 bases at J, with 7 bases between the two ends. CDR3 residues: CASSEWGSYEQYF. CDR3 coding DNA: TGTGCCAGCAGTGAATGGGGCAGCTACGAGCAGTACTTC.

The V gene is TRBV6-5, the J gene TRBJ1-6; the match to TRBD1 covers 7 bases. Germline V lookup: CDR1 MNHEY, CDR2 SVGAGI. Trimming took 6 bases from V and 7 from J; bases not matched to a gene: 6. The CDR3 runs to 14 residues. CDR3: CASRLDRANSPLHF. CDR3 DNA sequence: TGTGCCAGCAGGCTCGACAGGGCCAATTCACCCCTCCACTTT.

This chain uses TRBV6-5 with TRBJ2-5, with D hard to call. CDR3 length: 14 residues. The V end was cut by 7 bases, the J end by 3 bases, with 15 bases between. Germline V gene data show CDR1 as MNHEY and CDR2 as SVGAGI. The CDR3 DNA follows: TGTGCCAGCACCCGTTCTGGGTCTAAAGAGACCCAGTACTTC. It codes for CASTRSGSKETQYF.

Here the CDR3 reads CASSMTGGGYTF. CDR3 bases: TGTGCCAGCAGTATGACAGGGGGCGGCTACACCTTC. The J gene is TRBJ1-2, the V gene TRBV27; TRBD1 agrees at 10 bases. Germline loops: CDR1 MNHEY, CDR2 SMNVEV (reference sequence). V was pared by 5 bases and J by 8 bases, with 2 bases of the junction left unmatched. The CDR3 runs 12 residues.

This sequence joins TRBV14 and TRBJ2-7; D may be TRBD1 (6 bases). The germline gives CDR1 SGHDN, CDR2 FVKESK. The CDR3 loop spans 16 amino acids. With 1 base removed from V and 0 bases from J, the gap between germline ends came to 13 bases. The CDR3 is CASSQGMDSLSYEQYF. The CDR3 DNA sequence: TGTGCCAGCAGCCAAGGTATGGACAGCCTCTCCTACGAGCAGTACTTC.

The V gene is TRBV10-2, the J gene TRBJ2-3, with 7 bases lining up with TRBD2. Germline CDR1 WSHSY, CDR2 SAAADI. The length of the CDR3 is 15 residues. After removal of 3 bases from V and 2 bases from J, the junction contained 5 bases not matched to a gene. The CDR3 loop is CASSDRTRLTDTQYF. In DNA form, the CDR3 reads TGCGCCAGCAGTGATCGGACTAGACTCACAGATACGCAGTATTTT.

This clone was seen only a few times. The chain links TRBV28 to TRBJ1-5; 10 nucleotides agree with TRBD1. The CDR3 is 16 residues long. Germline values: CDR1 MDHEN, CDR2 SYDVKM. With V trimmed by 6 bases and J by 4 bases, 9 bases remained unmatched. CDR3 amino acids: CASSPPDRGRNQPQHF. CDR3 in DNA: TGTGCCAGCAGCCCCCCGGACAGGGGGAGGAATCAGCCCCAGCATTTT.

The genes are TRBV6-5 and TRBJ1-1, with no clear D. CDR1 and CDR2 (germline): MNHEY, SVGAGI. This CDR3 spans 14 amino acids. With 5 bases removed from V and 0 bases from J, the gap between germline ends came to 10 bases. The CDR3 coding sequence is TGTGCCAGCAGTACATTAACCATGAACACTGAAGCTTTCTTT. It specifies CASSTLTMNTEAFF.

Only a few counts were recorded for this clone. This rearrangement joins TRBV6-1 to TRBJ2-2; no clear D gene. V lost 1 base to trimming and J lost 3 bases, with 6 bases between them. The V gene's germline CDR1 is MNHNS and CDR2 SASEGT. The CDR3 is 14 amino acids. This CDR3 is CASSEVADTGELFF. DNA for the CDR3: TGTGCCAGCAGTGAAGTGGCCGACACCGGGGAGCTGTTTTTT.